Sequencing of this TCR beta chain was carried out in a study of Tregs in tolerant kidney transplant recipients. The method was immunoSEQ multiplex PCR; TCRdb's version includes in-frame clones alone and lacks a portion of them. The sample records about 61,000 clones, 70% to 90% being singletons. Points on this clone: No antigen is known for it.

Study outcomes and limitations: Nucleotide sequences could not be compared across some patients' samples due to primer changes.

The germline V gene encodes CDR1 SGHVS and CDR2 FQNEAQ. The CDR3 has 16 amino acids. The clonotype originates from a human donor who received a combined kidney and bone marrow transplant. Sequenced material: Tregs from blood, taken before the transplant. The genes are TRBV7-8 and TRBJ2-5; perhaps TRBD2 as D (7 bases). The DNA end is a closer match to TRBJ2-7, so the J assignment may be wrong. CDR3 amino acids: CASSLEYGGPPYEQYF. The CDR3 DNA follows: TGTGCCAGCAGCTTAGAGTACGGGGGGCCCCCCTACGAGCAGTACTTC.